The 28 T cell receptor beta chains given below trace back to one sample, sequenced in a study of T-cell memory formation after mild COVID-19. TCRdb independently ran MiXCR on the 5' RACE reads; one entry per CDR3 protein. The sample gives about 290,000 distinct CDR3 sequences, approximately 15% of which show up once; roughly 20% is in the top ten. Sequencing used PBMCs or a T cell subset sorted from them (not recorded which). These receptors were taken from a man in his late teens or twenties who had mild COVID-19 (a few samples of this study predate the infection). Cell type and time point are not known.

The CDR3 DNA follows: TGTGCCATCAGTGGGGCTGGAGAGACCCAGTACTTC. Its protein is CAISGAGETQYF. V usage is TRBV10-3 and J usage is TRBJ2-5; no clear D gene. Per the germline V gene, CDR1 is ENHRY and CDR2 is SYGVKD. This CDR3 contains 12 residues. Trimming removed 4 bases from V and 4 bases from J, with 7 bases in between.

The gene calls are TRBV3-1 and TRBJ1-5; weak D call: TRBD1 (6 bases). Trimming took off 1 base at V and 4 bases at J, with 8 bases between the two ends. Per the germline V gene, CDR1 is LGHDT and CDR2 is YNNKEL (reference sequence). The CDR3 has 14 amino acids. CDR3 nucleotide sequence: TGTGCCAGCAGCCAAGTAGGGGGAAATCAGCCCCAGCATTTT. Its translation is CASSQVGGNQPQHF.

This sequence joins TRBV28 and TRBJ1-1, with D possibly being TRBD1 (6 bases). The V end lost 3 bases, the J end lost 4 bases, and 12 bases lay between the germline ends. CDR3 length equals 14 residues. The germline V gene encodes CDR1 MDHEN and CDR2 SYDVKM. This CDR3 is CASSFLGGGTEAFF. The DNA for the CDR3 is TGTGCCAGCAGTTTTTTGGGGGGCGGCACTGAAGCTTTCTTT. The variable domain in full, completed from reference TRBV28 and TRBJ1-1, reads DVKVTQSSRYLVKRTGEKVFLECVQDMDHENMFWYRQDPGLGLRLIYFSYDVKMKEKGDIPEGYSVSREKKERFSLILESASTNQTSMYLCASSFLGGGTEAFFGQGTRLTVV.

This rearrangement joins TRBV11-2 to TRBJ1-2; D is ambiguous. Germline CDR1 and CDR2: SGHAT and FQNNGV. The CDR3 contains 15 residues. The V end was cut by 1 base, the J end by 8 bases, with 17 bases between. The CDR3 here is CASSLGPLQMGGYTF. Written as DNA, the CDR3 is TGTGCCAGCAGCTTAGGACCCCTTCAGATGGGAGGCTACACCTTC.

The chain joins TRBV28 to TRBJ1-4; TRBD1 is a possible D gene (6 bases). Trimming removed 3 bases from V and 7 bases from J, with 15 bases in between. CDR1 is MDHEN, CDR2 SYDVKM, per germline. This CDR3 contains 15 residues. Written as DNA, the CDR3 is TGTGCCAGCAGTTTTCTCACAGGGAGAATTGAAAAACTGTTTTTT. Translating gives CASSFLTGRIEKLFF.

This clonotype was counted only a few times. This rearrangement joins TRBV27 to TRBJ1-2; TRBD1 matches at 8 bases. This CDR3 is 14 amino acids long. Germline-derived CDR1 and CDR2 are MNHEY and SMNVEV (reference sequence). The V segment lost 5 bases and the J segment 4 bases; nucleotides outside the gene matches: 6. The CDR3 protein is CASSAGTGGYGYTF. DNA for the CDR3: TGTGCCAGCAGTGCCGGGACAGGAGGCTATGGCTACACCTTC.

The chain employs TRBV5-1 and TRBJ1-6; D possibly corresponds to TRBD1 (5 bases). V lost 3 bases and J lost 13, with 11 bases in between. CDR1 and CDR2 from the germline V gene are SGHRS and YFSETQ. The CDR3 has 12 residues. The CDR3 DNA is TGCGCCAGCAGCTCCCCAGGGCATCCCCTCCACTTT. It translates to CASSSPGHPLHF.

By frequency in the sample, this clonotype is medium-sized (0.01 to 0.1%). This chain connects TRBV7-9 to TRBJ2-7, with 7 nucleotides matching TRBD1. Per germline, CDR1 SEHNR and CDR2 FQNEAQ (reference sequence). Trimming cost V 5 bases and J 8 bases; bases outside gene matches: 15. The CDR3 is made up of 15 amino acids. The CDR3 spells CASSTSRDSWFQQYF. Here the CDR3 DNA reads TGTGCCAGCAGCACCAGCCGGGACAGTTGGTTTCAGCAGTACTTC. The variable domain in full, completed from reference TRBV7-9 and TRBJ2-7, reads DTGVSQNPRHKITKRGQNVTFRCDPISEHNRLYWYRQTLGQGPEFLTYFQNEAQLEKSRLLSDRFSAERPKGSFSTLEIQRTEQGDSAMYLCASSTSRDSWFQQYFGPGTRLTVT.

The chain has TRBV5-1 and TRBJ2-3; 8 bases agree with TRBD1. Per the germline V gene, CDR1 is SGHRS and CDR2 is YFSETQ. The J segment lost 3 bases and the V segment lost 4 bases, leaving 7 bases of the junction unmatched. The CDR3 has 15 amino acids. CDR3 sequence reads: CASSPPQGATDTQYF. The CDR3 DNA follows: TGCGCCAGCAGCCCCCCTCAGGGGGCTACAGATACGCAGTATTTT.

A few counts support this clonotype. V usage is TRBV6-1 and J usage is TRBJ1-1; possibly TRBD1 for D (5 bases). Germline lookup yields CDR1 MNHNS and CDR2 SASEGT. The V end was cut by 2 bases, the J end by 2 bases, with 12 bases between. The CDR3 sequence is 15 residues long. The CDR3 bases are TGTGCCAGCAGTGAATTTTTTGGGGGAAACACTGAAGCTTTCTTT. Amino acids: CASSEFFGGNTEAFF.

The rearrangement uses TRBV5-6 and TRBJ1-2, with TRBD1 matching over 7 bases. V lost 4 bases to trimming and J lost 3 bases; unmatched junction nucleotides: 12. The CDR3 runs 16 residues. The V gene's germline CDR1 is SGHDT and CDR2 YYEEEE. CDR3: CASSPGGGGVDYGYTF. The CDR3 coding sequence is TGTGCCAGCAGCCCCGGGGGAGGGGGCGTGGACTATGGCTACACCTTC. Drawing the rest from reference TRBV5-6 and TRBJ1-2, the complete variable domain is DAGVTQSPTHLIKTRGQQVTLRCSPKSGHDTVSWYQQALGQGPQFIFQYYEEEERQRGNFPDRFSGHQFPNYSSELNVNALLLGDSALYLCASSPGGGGVDYGYTFGSGTRLTVV.

This clonotype has just a few counts. The chain uses TRBV6-5 and TRBJ1-2, with 8 nucleotides matching TRBD1. J lost 6 bases, V lost 3 bases, and 6 bases had no gene match. The CDR3 runs to 14 residues. Germline lookup yields CDR1 MNHEY and CDR2 SVGAGI. The CDR3 region is CASSYLGQGHGYTF. For the CDR3, the DNA is TGTGCCAGCAGTTATCTCGGACAGGGCCATGGCTACACCTTC.

This chain connects TRBV7-9 to TRBJ2-6, with 10 bases fitting TRBD1. Germline values: CDR1 SEHNR, CDR2 FQNEAQ (reference sequence). The CDR3 length is 18 residues. The trim removed 6 bases at V and 1 base at J, leaving 9 bases unmatched. Here the CDR3 DNA reads TGTGCCAGCAGATCACCGGGACAGGGGAGGTCTGGGGCCAACGTCCTGACTTTC. This codes for CASRSPGQGRSGANVLTF.

This clonotype was counted at least ten times. The chain carries TRBV12-3 or TRBV12-4 and TRBJ1-6, with D possibly matching TRBD1 (5 bases). This CDR3 is 13 amino acids long. V was pared by 1 base and J by 9 bases, with 7 bases between. CDR3 coding DNA: TGTGCCAGCAGTTTAGGCAGGGTTTCACCCCTCCACTTT. It specifies CASSLGRVSPLHF.

This clonotype was observed at least ten times. In DNA, the CDR3 is TGTGCCAGCAGTCCCTCCGACAGGGGTTACACTGAAGCTTTCTTT. Its translation is CASSPSDRGYTEAFF. V usage is TRBV12-3 or TRBV12-4 and J usage is TRBJ1-1; 8 positions agree with TRBD1. The ends lost 5 bases at V and 3 bases at J; junction bases unmatched: 8. The CDR3 has 15 amino acids.

In this sample, this clonotype turned up a few times. The chain combines TRBV15 with TRBJ1-3; 11 nucleotides match TRBD1. The germline V gene has CDR1 LNHNV and CDR2 YYDKDF (reference sequence). The CDR3 spans 18 residues. The V gene end was trimmed by 2 bases and the J gene end by 4 bases; junction bases not matched to a gene: 10. The CDR3: CATSRPWDRGSSGNTIYF. The CDR3 DNA sequence: TGTGCCACCAGCAGACCCTGGGACAGGGGGTCCTCAGGAAACACCATATATTTT. Combining the CDR3 with reference TRBV15 and TRBJ1-3 gives the whole variable domain DAMVIQNPRYQVTQFGKPVTLSCSQTLNHNVMYWYQQKSSQAPKLLFHYYDKDFNNEADTPDNFQSRRPNTSFCFLDIRSPGLGDTAMYLCATSRPWDRGSSGNTIYFGEGSWLTVV.

This clonotype was detected a few times. This chain links TRBV6-8 with TRBJ1-5; TRBD1 agrees at 7 bases. Losses at the gene ends were 3 bases for V and 5 bases for J; bases not matched to a gene: 7. Germline loops: CDR1 MNHGY, CDR2 SAAAGT. The length of the CDR3 is 15 residues. The CDR3 reads CASSYCRGVDQPQHF. CDR3 nucleotide sequence: TGTGCCAGCAGTTATTGCAGGGGGGTAGATCAGCCCCAGCATTTT.

The J gene is TRBJ2-1, the V gene TRBV5-1; D could derive from TRBD1 or TRBD2 (6 bases each). V dropped 1 base and J dropped 8 bases, with 13 bases sitting between them. CDR1 and CDR2 from the germline V gene are SGHRS and YFSETQ. The CDR3 sequence is 14 residues long. The CDR3 nucleotides read TGCGCCAGCAGCTTGTCGGGGGCCCCCGATGAGCAGTTCTTC. It codes for CASSLSGAPDEQFF.

The genes are TRBV9 and TRBJ2-7; D is possibly TRBD2 (5 bases). The CDR3 sequence is 15 residues long. Per germline, CDR1 SGDLS and CDR2 YYNGEE. The V and J ends lost 3 bases and 5 bases respectively, with 18 bases between them. Here the CDR3 reads CASSGPSTGVHEQYF. As DNA, the CDR3 is TGTGCCAGCAGCGGTCCTAGCACGGGCGTACACGAGCAGTACTTC. The full variable domain, its missing parts supplied by reference TRBV9 and TRBJ2-7, is DSGVTQTPKHLITATGQRVTLRCSPRSGDLSVYWYQQSLDQGLQFLIQYYNGEERAKGNILERFSAQQFPDLHSELNLSSLELGDSALYFCASSGPSTGVHEQYFGPGTRLTVT.

The J gene is TRBJ2-7, the V gene TRBV5-5; possibly TRBD1 or TRBD2 for D (5 bases each). Germline-derived CDR1 and CDR2 are SGHKS and YYEKEE (reference sequence). The CDR3 runs 12 residues. V lost 2 bases to trimming and J lost 6 bases, with 9 bases between them. This CDR3 reads CASSFWGREQYV. The DNA of the CDR3 is TGTGCCAGCAGCTTTTGGGGACGCGAGCAGTACGTC.

The chain joins TRBV20-1 to TRBJ1-4; 10 bases align to TRBD1. Germline CDR1 is DFQATT and CDR2 is SNEGSKA (reference sequence). V shed 3 bases and J 8 bases; nucleotides not matched to a gene: 3. CDR3 length: 13 amino acids. Here the CDR3 reads CSARPDRGEKLFF. Here the CDR3 DNA reads TGCAGTGCTAGGCCGGACAGGGGGGAAAAACTGTTTTTT.

The chain links TRBV25-1 to TRBJ2-4; D uncertain. Germline loops: CDR1 MGHDK, CDR2 SYGVNS. CDR3 size: 16 residues. V was shortened by 7 bases and J by 0 bases, with 16 bases between the two germline ends. CDR3 in DNA: TGTGCCAGCACCGAATGGGCAGCACTAGCCAAAAACATTCAGTACTTC. Amino acids: CASTEWAALAKNIQYF.

The chain combines TRBV27 with TRBJ1-4; D gene uncertain. Trimming took off 0 bases at V and 5 bases at J, with 4 bases between the two ends. This CDR3 is 13 amino acids long. CDR1 and CDR2 from the germline V gene are MNHEY and SMNVEV (reference sequence). The CDR3 DNA is TGTGCCAGCAGTTTATCGCCAAATGAAAAACTGTTTTTT. Its translation is CASSLSPNEKLFF.

This clonotype was recorded a few times. The gene calls are TRBV6-1 and TRBJ2-7; D gene unclear. Trimming cost V 6 bases and J 4 bases, with 13 bases left between them. Germline-derived CDR1 and CDR2 are MNHNS and SASEGT. The CDR3 is 13 amino acids. CDR3: CASRSDAAYEQYV. The CDR3 bases are TGTGCCAGCAGGTCGGATGCAGCTTACGAGCAGTACGTC.

This clonotype was found a few times. The chain carries TRBV5-1 and TRBJ2-2, with D possibly being TRBD1 or TRBD2 (5 bases each). The germline V gene encodes CDR1 SGHRS and CDR2 YFSETQ. The CDR3 is 17 amino acids. Trimming stripped 2 bases from V and 4 bases from J, with 18 bases between. The DNA for the CDR3 is TGCGCCAGCAGCTTCAATAGAGAGGGAAGGGGCACCGGGGAGCTGTTTTTT. Encoded protein: CASSFNREGRGTGELFF.

This sequence joins TRBV7-9 and TRBJ2-7, with TRBD1 identical over 7 bases. This CDR3 has 15 residues. CDR1 and CDR2 from the germline V gene are SEHNR and FQNEAQ (reference sequence). The J segment lost 5 bases and the V segment lost 2 bases, leaving 9 bases of the junction unmatched. DNA for the CDR3: TGTGCCAGCAGCTTAAGGGATACAGGGGTGCACGAGCAGTACTTC. Translating it yields CASSLRDTGVHEQYF.

The sample holds a few counts of this clonotype. This sequence joins TRBV5-6 and TRBJ2-5, with D unclear. CDR3 length: 12 residues. The V end was cut by 7 bases, the J end by 1 base, with 8 bases between. Germline V gives CDR1 SGHDT, CDR2 YYEEEE. The CDR3 loop is CASFYGQETQYF. DNA for the CDR3: TGTGCCAGCTTTTATGGCCAAGAGACCCAGTACTTC.

This clonotype appeared a few times. V gene TRBV5-5 combines with J gene TRBJ1-1, with D perhaps matching TRBD1 (6 bases). Trimming removed 0 bases at V and 8 bases at J, with 11 bases between. The germline CDR1 and CDR2 sequences are SGHKS and YYEKEE (reference sequence). The CDR3 runs 13 residues. CDR3 protein: CASSLVGAREAFF. The CDR3 bases are TGTGCCAGCAGCTTGGTGGGGGCCCGGGAAGCTTTCTTT.